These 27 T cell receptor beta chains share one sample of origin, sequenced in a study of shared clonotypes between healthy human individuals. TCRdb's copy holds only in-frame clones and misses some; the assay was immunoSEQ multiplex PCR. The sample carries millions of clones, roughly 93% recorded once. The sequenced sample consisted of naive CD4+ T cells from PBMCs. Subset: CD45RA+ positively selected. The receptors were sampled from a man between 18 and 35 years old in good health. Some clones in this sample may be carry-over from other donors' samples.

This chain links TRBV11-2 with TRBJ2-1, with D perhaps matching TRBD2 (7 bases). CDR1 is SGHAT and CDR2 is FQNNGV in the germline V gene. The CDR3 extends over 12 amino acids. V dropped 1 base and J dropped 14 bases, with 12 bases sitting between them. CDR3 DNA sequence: TGTGCCAGCAGCTTAGGGGAGGGACACAAGTTCTTC. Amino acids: CASSLGEGHKFF.

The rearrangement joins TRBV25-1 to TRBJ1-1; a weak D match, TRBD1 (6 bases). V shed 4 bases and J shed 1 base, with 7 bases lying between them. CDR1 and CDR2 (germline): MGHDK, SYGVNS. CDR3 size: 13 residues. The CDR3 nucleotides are TGTGCCAGCAGTGCAGGGGCGAACACTGAAGCTTTCTTT. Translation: CASSAGANTEAFF.

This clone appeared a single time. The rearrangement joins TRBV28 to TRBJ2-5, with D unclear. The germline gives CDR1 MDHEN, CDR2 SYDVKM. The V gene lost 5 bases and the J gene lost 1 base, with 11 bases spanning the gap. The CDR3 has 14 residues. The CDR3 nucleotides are TGTGCCAGCAGTATAAGTAAAGCCCAAGAGACCCAGTACTTC. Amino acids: CASSISKAQETQYF.

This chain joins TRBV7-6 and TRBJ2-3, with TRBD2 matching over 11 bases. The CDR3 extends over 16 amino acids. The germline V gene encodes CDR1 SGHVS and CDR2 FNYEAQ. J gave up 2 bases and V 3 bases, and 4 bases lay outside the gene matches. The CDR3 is CASSLGLAVYTDTQYF. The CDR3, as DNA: TGTGCCAGCAGCTTGGGACTAGCGGTTTACACAGATACGCAGTATTTT.

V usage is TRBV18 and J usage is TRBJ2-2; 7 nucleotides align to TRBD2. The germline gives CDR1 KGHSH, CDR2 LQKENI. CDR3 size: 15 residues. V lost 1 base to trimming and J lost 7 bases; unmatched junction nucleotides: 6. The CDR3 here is CASSPRGLGFGELFF. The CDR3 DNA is TGTGCCAGCTCACCACGCGGACTAGGGTTCGGGGAGCTGTTTTTT.

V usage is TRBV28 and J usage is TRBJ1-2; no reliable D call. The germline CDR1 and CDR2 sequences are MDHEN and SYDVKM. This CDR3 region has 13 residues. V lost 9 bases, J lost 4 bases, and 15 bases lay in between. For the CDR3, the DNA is TGTGCCAGTGCCGTACTCGGGTCCTATGGCTACACCTTC. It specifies CASAVLGSYGYTF.

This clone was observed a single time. The CDR3 nucleotides read TGTGCCAGCGGGGTAGCGGGAGGGGGAGAGACCCAGTACTTC. It codes for CASGVAGGGETQYF. The chain couples TRBV28 to TRBJ2-5; 11 positions agree with TRBD2. This CDR3 region has 14 residues. V dropped 8 bases and J dropped 4; count of bases not matched to a gene: 6. Per germline, CDR1 MDHEN and CDR2 SYDVKM.

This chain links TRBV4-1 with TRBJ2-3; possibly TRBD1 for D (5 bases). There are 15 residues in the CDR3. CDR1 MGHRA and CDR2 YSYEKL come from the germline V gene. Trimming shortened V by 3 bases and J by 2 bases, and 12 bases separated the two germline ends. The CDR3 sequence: CASSQAPGYTDTQYF. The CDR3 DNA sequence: TGCGCCAGCAGCCAGGCCCCAGGGTACACAGATACGCAGTATTTT.

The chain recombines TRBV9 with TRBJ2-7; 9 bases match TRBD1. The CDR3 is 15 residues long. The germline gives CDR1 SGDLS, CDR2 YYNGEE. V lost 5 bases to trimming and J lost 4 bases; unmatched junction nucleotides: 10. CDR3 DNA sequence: TGTGCCAGCAGTTCAACGACAGGGGGGCGGTACGAGCAGTACTTC. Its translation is CASSSTTGGRYEQYF.

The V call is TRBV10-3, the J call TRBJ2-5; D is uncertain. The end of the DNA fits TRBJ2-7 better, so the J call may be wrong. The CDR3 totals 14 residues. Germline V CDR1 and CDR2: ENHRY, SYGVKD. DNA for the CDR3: TGTGCCATCAGTGAGCCCGACGTGAGCTACGAGCAGTACTTC. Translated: CAISEPDVSYEQYF.

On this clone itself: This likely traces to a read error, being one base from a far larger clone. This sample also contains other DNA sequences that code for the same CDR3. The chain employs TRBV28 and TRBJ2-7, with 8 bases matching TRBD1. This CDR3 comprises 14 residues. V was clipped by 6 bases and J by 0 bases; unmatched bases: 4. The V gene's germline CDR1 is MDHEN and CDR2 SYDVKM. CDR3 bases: TGTGCCAGCAGCCGGACAGGGAGCTCCTACGAGCAGTACTTC. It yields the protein CASSRTGSSYEQYF.

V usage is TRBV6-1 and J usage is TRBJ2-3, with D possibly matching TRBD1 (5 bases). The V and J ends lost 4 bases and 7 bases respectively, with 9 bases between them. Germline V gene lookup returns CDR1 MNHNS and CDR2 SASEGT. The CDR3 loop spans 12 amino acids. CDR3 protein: CASSVQGYTQYF. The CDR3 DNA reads TGTGCCAGCAGTGTTCAGGGTTATACGCAGTATTTT.

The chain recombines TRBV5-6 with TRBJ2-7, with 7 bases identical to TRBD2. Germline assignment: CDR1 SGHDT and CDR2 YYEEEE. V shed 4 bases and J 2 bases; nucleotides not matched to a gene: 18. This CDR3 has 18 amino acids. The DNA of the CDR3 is TGTGCCAGCAGCGGGTGGGGATCGGGGAGGGTGACGGCCTACGAGCAGTACTTC. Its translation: CASSGWGSGRVTAYEQYF.

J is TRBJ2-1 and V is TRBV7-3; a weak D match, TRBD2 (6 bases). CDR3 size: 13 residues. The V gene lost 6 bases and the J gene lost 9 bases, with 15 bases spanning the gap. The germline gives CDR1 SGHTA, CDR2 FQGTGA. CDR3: CASSLRAGIEQFF. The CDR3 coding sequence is TGTGCCAGCAGTCTAAGGGCGGGGATTGAGCAGTTCTTC.

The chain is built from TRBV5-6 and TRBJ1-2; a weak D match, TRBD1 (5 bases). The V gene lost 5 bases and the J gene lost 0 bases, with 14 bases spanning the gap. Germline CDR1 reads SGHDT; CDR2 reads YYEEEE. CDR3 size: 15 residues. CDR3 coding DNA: TGTGCCAGCAGATCGGGAACAGGAACTAACTATGGCTACACCTTC. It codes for CASRSGTGTNYGYTF.

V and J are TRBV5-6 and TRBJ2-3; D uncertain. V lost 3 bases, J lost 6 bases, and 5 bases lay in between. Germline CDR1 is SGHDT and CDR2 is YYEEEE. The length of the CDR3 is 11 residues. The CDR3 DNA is TGTGCCAGCAGCTCCAGGGATACGCAGTATTTT. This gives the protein CASSSRDTQYF.

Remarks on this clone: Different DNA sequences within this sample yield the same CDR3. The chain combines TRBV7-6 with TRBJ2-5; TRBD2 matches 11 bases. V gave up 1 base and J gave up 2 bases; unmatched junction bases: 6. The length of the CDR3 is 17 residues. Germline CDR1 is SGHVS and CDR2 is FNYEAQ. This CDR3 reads CASSLGLAGGGQETQYF. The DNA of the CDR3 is TGTGCCAGCAGCTTAGGGCTAGCGGGAGGAGGACAAGAGACCCAGTACTTC.

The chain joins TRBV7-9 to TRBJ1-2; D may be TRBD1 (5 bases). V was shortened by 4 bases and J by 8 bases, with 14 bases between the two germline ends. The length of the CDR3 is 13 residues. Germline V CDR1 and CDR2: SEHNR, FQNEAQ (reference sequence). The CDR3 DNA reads TGTGCCAGCAGCTATGGCAGGGTATCCGGCTACACCTTC. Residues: CASSYGRVSGYTF.

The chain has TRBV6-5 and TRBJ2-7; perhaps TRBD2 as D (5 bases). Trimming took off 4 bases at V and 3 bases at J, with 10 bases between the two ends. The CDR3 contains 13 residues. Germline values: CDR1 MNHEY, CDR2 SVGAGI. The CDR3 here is CASSSPRGYEQYF. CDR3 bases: TGTGCCAGCAGTTCCCCCCGGGGCTACGAGCAGTACTTC.

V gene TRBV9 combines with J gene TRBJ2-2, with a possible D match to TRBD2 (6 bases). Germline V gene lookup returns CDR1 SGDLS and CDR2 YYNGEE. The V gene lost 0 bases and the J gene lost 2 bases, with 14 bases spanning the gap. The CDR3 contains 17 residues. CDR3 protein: CASSVVFLARNTGELFF. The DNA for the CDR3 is TGTGCCAGCAGCGTAGTATTTCTAGCGCGAAACACCGGGGAGCTGTTTTTT. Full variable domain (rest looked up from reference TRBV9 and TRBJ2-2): DSGVTQTPKHLITATGQRVTLRCSPRSGDLSVYWYQQSLDQGLQFLIQYYNGEERAKGNILERFSAQQFPDLHSELNLSSLELGDSALYFCASSVVFLARNTGELFFGEGSRLTVL.

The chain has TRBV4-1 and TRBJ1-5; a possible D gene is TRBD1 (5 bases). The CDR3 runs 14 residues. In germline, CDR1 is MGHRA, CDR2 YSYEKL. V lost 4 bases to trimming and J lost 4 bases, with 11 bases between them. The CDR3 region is CASSPSGSNQPQHF. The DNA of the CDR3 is TGCGCCAGCAGCCCGTCAGGGTCAAATCAGCCCCAGCATTTT.

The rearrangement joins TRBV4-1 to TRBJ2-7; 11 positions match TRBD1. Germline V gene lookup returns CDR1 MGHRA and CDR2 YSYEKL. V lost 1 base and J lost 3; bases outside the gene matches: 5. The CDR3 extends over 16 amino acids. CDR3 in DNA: TGCGCCAGCAGCCAAGTTCGGACAGGGGGCCACTACGAGCAGTACTTC. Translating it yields CASSQVRTGGHYEQYF.

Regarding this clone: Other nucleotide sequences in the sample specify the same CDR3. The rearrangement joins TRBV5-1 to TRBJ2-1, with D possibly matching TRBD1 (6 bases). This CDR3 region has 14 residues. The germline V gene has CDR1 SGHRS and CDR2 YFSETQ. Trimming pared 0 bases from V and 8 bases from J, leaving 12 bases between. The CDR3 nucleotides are TGCGCCAGCAGCTTGGGACAGGCCGGGGATGAGCAGTTCTTC. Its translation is CASSLGQAGDEQFF.

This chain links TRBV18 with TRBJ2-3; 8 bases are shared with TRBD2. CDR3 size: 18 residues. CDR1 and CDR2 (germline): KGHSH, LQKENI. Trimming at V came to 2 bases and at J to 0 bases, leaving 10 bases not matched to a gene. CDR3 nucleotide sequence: TGTGCCAGCTCACCAGTGGCGGGAGGCTACGCAAGCACAGATACGCAGTATTTT. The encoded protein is CASSPVAGGYASTDTQYF.

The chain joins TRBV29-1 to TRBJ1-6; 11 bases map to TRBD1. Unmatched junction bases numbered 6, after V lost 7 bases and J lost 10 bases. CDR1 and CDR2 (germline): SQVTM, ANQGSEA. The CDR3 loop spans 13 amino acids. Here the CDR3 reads CSAGQGVNSPLHF. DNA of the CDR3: TGCAGCGCGGGACAGGGGGTAAACTCACCCCTCCACTTT.

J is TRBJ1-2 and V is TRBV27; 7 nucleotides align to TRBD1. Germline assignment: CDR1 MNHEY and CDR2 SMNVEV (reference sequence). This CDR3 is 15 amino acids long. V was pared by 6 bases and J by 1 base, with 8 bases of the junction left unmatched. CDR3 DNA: TGTGCCAGCAGCCCTGGGGACAGTCTTAACTATGGCTACACCTTC. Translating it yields CASSPGDSLNYGYTF.

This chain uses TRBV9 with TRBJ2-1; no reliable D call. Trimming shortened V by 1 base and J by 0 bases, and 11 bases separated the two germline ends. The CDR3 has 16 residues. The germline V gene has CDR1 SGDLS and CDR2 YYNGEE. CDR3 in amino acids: CASSVSSRSSYNEQFF. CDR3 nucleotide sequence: TGTGCCAGCAGCGTAAGTAGCAGAAGCTCCTACAATGAGCAGTTCTTC.